One sample yielded the 21 T cell receptor beta chains listed below, sequenced in a study of metastatic and nonmetastatic thyroid tumors. From the PCR reads, TCRdb re-called clones with MiXCR. Of tens of thousands of clones listed, around 20% are singletons. All patients reached thyroid surgery having received no treatment beforehand. The sample consisted of blood. The receptor set was obtained from a female donor with papillary thyroid cancer or a benign thyroid nodule (not recorded which). Some clones in this sample may be carry-over from other donors' samples.

The rearrangement uses TRBV19 and TRBJ1-3; TRBD1 matches 7 bases. V gave up 9 bases and J gave up 2 bases; unmatched junction bases: 10. Germline lookup yields CDR1 LNHDA and CDR2 SQIVND (reference sequence). The CDR3 is made up of 15 amino acids. The DNA of the CDR3 is TGTGCCAGCATAAATCTCGGACAGGCTGGAAACACCATATATTTT. The encoded protein is CASINLGQAGNTIYF.

The chain carries TRBV6-1 and TRBJ2-1; D might be TRBD1 (6 bases). CDR3 length: 14 amino acids. V was trimmed by 5 bases and J by 8 bases, leaving 16 bases between them. Germline-derived CDR1 and CDR2 are MNHNS and SASEGT. CDR3 in DNA: TGTGCCAGCAGTCCCGGGGACATTTTCGATGAGCAGTTCTTC. Protein: CASSPGDIFDEQFF.

Relative to its sample, this clone is medium-sized (0.01 to 0.1%). The chain joins TRBV6-1 to TRBJ1-6, with TRBD1 as a possible D gene (5 bases). Per the germline V gene, CDR1 is MNHNS and CDR2 is SASEGT. Trimming took off 6 bases at V and 3 bases at J, with 6 bases between the two ends. This CDR3 spans 13 amino acids. CDR3 bases: TGTGCCAGCAGGGGGGACTATAATTCACCCCTCCACTTT. It specifies CASRGDYNSPLHF.

Many counts were recorded for this clone. The chain has TRBV11-2 and TRBJ1-6; D is undetermined. The germline V gene encodes CDR1 SGHAT and CDR2 FQNNGV. This CDR3 has 15 residues. Trimming removed 7 bases from V and 4 bases from J, with 14 bases in between. CDR3 in DNA: TGTGCCAGCACCTCGGACGGGCGGTATAATTCACCCCTCCACTTT. Translating gives CASTSDGRYNSPLHF.

V usage is TRBV11-3 and J usage is TRBJ2-7; 10 nucleotides match TRBD2. The germline V gene has CDR1 SGHNT and CDR2 YENEEA. The CDR3 consists of 13 residues. The V and J ends lost 5 bases and 7 bases, in that order; junction bases with no gene match: 5. The CDR3 nucleotides are TGTGCCAGCAGCGAGGGACTAGCGAGGGAGCAGTACTTC. It yields the protein CASSEGLAREQYF.

The V call is TRBV24-1, the J call TRBJ1-2; TRBD1 aligns across 7 bases. The CDR3 sequence is 13 residues long. V lost 5 bases to trimming and J lost 3 bases; unmatched junction nucleotides: 2. Germline-derived CDR1 and CDR2 are KGHDR and SFDVKD. CDR3 protein: CATSAGTDYGYTF. The CDR3 region has the DNA TGTGCCACCAGTGCCGGGACAGACTATGGCTACACCTTC.

There are many counts of this clone. The V and J genes are TRBV6-5 and TRBJ2-1; D is possibly TRBD2 (5 bases). CDR1 MNHEY and CDR2 SVGAGI come from the germline V gene. Trimming took off 3 bases at V and 7 bases at J, with 16 bases between the two ends. CDR3 length equals 15 residues. Written as DNA, the CDR3 is TGTGCCAGCAGTTATGGGGTAGAAAGGGAGAATGAGCAGTTCTTC. Its protein is CASSYGVERENEQFF.

This clone has ten or more counts. V and J are TRBV7-9 and TRBJ2-5, with 8 bases matching TRBD2. The CDR3 has 14 amino acids. J lost 4 bases, V lost 2 bases, and 3 bases had no gene match. Germline-derived CDR1 and CDR2 are SEHNR and FQNEAQ (reference sequence). In DNA, the CDR3 is TGTGCCAGCAGCTTACCGCTAGCGGGAGAGACCCAGTACTTC. Its translation: CASSLPLAGETQYF. Filled out from reference TRBV7-9 and TRBJ2-5, the complete variable domain reads DTGVSQNPRHKITKRGQNVTFRCDPISEHNRLYWYRQTLGQGPEFLTYFQNEAQLEKSRLLSDRFSAERPKGSFSTLEIQRTEQGDSAMYLCASSLPLAGETQYFGPGTRLLVL.

This chain uses TRBV18 with TRBJ1-2; tentative D call: TRBD1 (5 bases). With 0 bases removed from V and 8 bases from J, the gap between germline ends came to 16 bases. Germline V gene lookup returns CDR1 KGHSH and CDR2 LQKENI. There are 15 residues in the CDR3. The CDR3 region is CASSPPVNGGLGYTF. The CDR3 nucleotides read TGTGCCAGCTCACCACCGGTAAACGGGGGTTTGGGCTACACCTTC.

This rearrangement joins TRBV7-9 to TRBJ2-7; 9 positions match TRBD2. V shed 3 bases and J 5 bases; nucleotides not matched to a gene: 5. Germline V gene data show CDR1 as SEHNR and CDR2 as FQNEAQ (reference sequence). The CDR3 is 14 amino acids. Written as DNA, the CDR3 is TGTGCCAGCAGCTTTCCCAGCGGGGGGAACGAGCAGTACTTC. This gives the protein CASSFPSGGNEQYF.

This clone was seen ten or more times. V usage is TRBV15 and J usage is TRBJ2-1; D not certain. CDR1 and CDR2 from the germline V gene are LNHNV and YYDKDF (reference sequence). The length of the CDR3 is 12 residues. The V end lost 4 bases, the J end lost 7 bases, and 8 bases lay between the germline ends. The CDR3 protein is CATSTPGNEQFF. CDR3 DNA: TGTGCCACCAGCACCCCTGGAAATGAGCAGTTCTTC.

Remarks on this clone: Sequence at one end of the junction differs from germline and may be a read error. The chain combines TRBV4-1 with TRBJ2-6, with D tentatively TRBD1 (5 bases). Germline values: CDR1 MGHRA, CDR2 YSYEKL. This CDR3 region has 18 residues. The CDR3 DNA sequence: TGCGCCAGCAGCCAAGATCCCAACAGCTACTCTGGGGCCAACGTTCTGACTTTC. Translating it yields CASSQDPNSYSGANVLTF.

This clone was seen repeatedly, ten times or more. V gene TRBV6-6 combines with J gene TRBJ2-3, with D perhaps matching TRBD2 (6 bases). CDR3 size: 16 residues. V lost 2 bases and J 0 bases, leaving 12 bases between the germline ends. Germline loops: CDR1 MNHNY, CDR2 SVGAGI (reference sequence). The DNA of the CDR3 is TGTGCCAGCAGTTACGCGGCTAGCGAGAGCACAGATACGCAGTATTTT. This sequence encodes CASSYAASESTDTQYF.

At least ten counts were recorded for this clone. The V gene is TRBV20-1, the J gene TRBJ2-1, with 13 nucleotides matching TRBD2. CDR1 is DFQATT and CDR2 is SNEGSKA in the germline V gene (reference sequence). V gave up 6 bases and J gave up 7 bases; unmatched junction bases: 12. The CDR3 covers 16 residues. CDR3 coding DNA: TGCAGTGCCCTCCCTACTAGCGGGGGGGCCGGGAATGAGCAGTTCTTC. Translating gives CSALPTSGGAGNEQFF.

The rearrangement joins TRBV6-1 to TRBJ1-1; 7 bases fit TRBD1. The length of the CDR3 is 13 residues. Germline assignment: CDR1 MNHNS and CDR2 SASEGT. V lost 3 bases and J lost 8; bases outside the gene matches: 6. The CDR3 here is CASSDPPGGEAFF. CDR3 DNA: TGTGCCAGCAGTGATCCGCCAGGGGGAGAAGCTTTCTTT.

This clone turned up a few times. The chain uses TRBV6-5 and TRBJ2-1, with 9 bases identical to TRBD2. This CDR3 is built from 17 residues. Germline V gives CDR1 MNHEY, CDR2 SVGAGI. The trim removed 2 bases at V and 8 bases at J, leaving 13 bases unmatched. The CDR3 sequence is CASSYPSGVAGAHEQFF. The CDR3 bases are TGTGCCAGCAGTTACCCCAGCGGAGTAGCGGGAGCCCATGAGCAGTTCTTC.

The V call is TRBV19, the J call TRBJ2-7; 7 bases fit TRBD1. In germline, CDR1 is LNHDA, CDR2 SQIVND (reference sequence). V trimming: 9 bases; J trimming: 5 bases; junction bases outside the gene matches: 22. CDR3 length: 17 amino acids. CDR3 sequence: CASKDRKVYSGANEQYF. For the CDR3, the DNA is TGTGCCAGCAAGGACAGGAAGGTCTACTCTGGGGCCAACGAGCAGTACTTC.

The chain has TRBV6-5 and TRBJ2-7, with D hard to call. Germline assignment: CDR1 MNHEY and CDR2 SVGAGI. CDR3 size: 15 residues. V dropped 0 bases and J dropped 2 bases, with 11 bases sitting between them. CDR3 sequence reads: CASSYSLTAPYEQYF. In DNA form, the CDR3 reads TGTGCCAGCAGTTACTCGCTAACAGCGCCCTACGAGCAGTACTTC.

This clone is medium-sized (0.01 to 0.1%) within its sample. DNA of the CDR3: TGTGCCAGTAGTGCGTCCGGGACAGGGAACTATGGCTACACCTTC. This codes for CASSASGTGNYGYTF. The V gene is TRBV19, the J gene TRBJ1-2; 9 positions agree with TRBD1. Unmatched junction bases numbered 6, after V lost 5 bases and J lost 2 bases. This CDR3 spans 15 amino acids. In germline, CDR1 is LNHDA, CDR2 SQIVND (reference sequence).

The rearrangement joins TRBV5-1 to TRBJ2-1, with D possibly TRBD2 on 5 matching bases. Trimming cost V 6 bases and J 1 base, with 8 bases left between them. This CDR3 has 13 amino acids. The germline V gene has CDR1 SGHRS and CDR2 YFSETQ. The CDR3 region has the DNA TGCGCCAGCATGAGAGGGTCCTACAATGAGCAGTTCTTC. This translates into CASMRGSYNEQFF.

The chain has TRBV19 and TRBJ2-2; 8 nucleotides align to TRBD1. This CDR3 comprises 18 residues. V gave up 3 bases and J gave up 2 bases; unmatched junction bases: 11. Germline V gene data show CDR1 as LNHDA and CDR2 as SQIVND (reference sequence). As DNA, the CDR3 is TGTGCCAGTAGTATCTGGACAGGGAGGTTGGGAAACACCGGGGAGCTGTTTTTT. This translates into CASSIWTGRLGNTGELFF.